One T cell receptor (beta chain) is described in this entry. These data are taken from a study of blood T cell repertoires in COVID-19. Looked up from germline, CDR1 is SGDLS and CDR2 is YYNGEE. V dropped 4 bases and J dropped 0 bases, with 20 bases sitting between them. The CDR3 consists of 18 residues. Libraries were prepared by immunoSEQ multiplex PCR; TCRdb keeps only in-frame clonotypes and omits some of them. Of some 67,000 clones in the sample, 75% to 95% were seen once. This sequence was found in a woman aged 18-29 years with acute or convalescent COVID-19. The chain employs TRBV9 and TRBJ2-1; a weak D match, TRBD1 (7 bases). Sequenced material: peripheral blood. The CDR3 DNA is TGTGCCAGCAGCAGGGGGCAGGGACTTTTTAGCTCCTACAATGAGCAGTTCTTC. Translated, it gives CASSRGQGLFSSYNEQFF.